This entry features one TCR beta chain sequence. These data come from a study of blood T cell repertoires in COVID-19. Germline V gene lookup returns CDR1 MNHEY and CDR2 SVGAGI. The CDR3 is 14 residues long. Original processing methods: Estimation of nucleated cell counts was performed using reference gene primer amplification. TCRdb's copy holds only in-frame clones and misses some; the assay was immunoSEQ multiplex PCR. That table gives V, J and clone size, and the DNA gave D and trimming. The sample lists tens of thousands of clones, 80% occurring once. The clonotype originates from a woman in her sixties or seventies with acute or convalescent COVID-19. The chain is built from TRBV6-5 and TRBJ1-1; 7 nucleotides match TRBD1. Sequenced input: peripheral blood. Here the CDR3 DNA reads TGTGCAATAGGGACGACAGGGATCGGAACTGAAGCTTTCTTT. Protein product: CAIGTTGIGTEAFF.